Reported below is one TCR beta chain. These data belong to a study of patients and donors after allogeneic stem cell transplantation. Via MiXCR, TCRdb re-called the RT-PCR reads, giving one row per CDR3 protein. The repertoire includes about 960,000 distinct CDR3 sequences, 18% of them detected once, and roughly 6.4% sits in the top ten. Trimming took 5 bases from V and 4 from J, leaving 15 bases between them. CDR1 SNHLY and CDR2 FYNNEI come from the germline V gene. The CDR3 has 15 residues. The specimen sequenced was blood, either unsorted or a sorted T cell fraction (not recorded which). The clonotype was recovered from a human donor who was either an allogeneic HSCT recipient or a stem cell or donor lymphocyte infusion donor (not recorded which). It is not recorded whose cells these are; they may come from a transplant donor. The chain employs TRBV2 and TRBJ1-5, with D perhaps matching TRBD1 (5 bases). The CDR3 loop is CASSFGGLGNQPQHF. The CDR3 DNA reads TGTGCCAGCAGTTTCGGGGGGTTAGGGAATCAGCCCCAGCATTTT.